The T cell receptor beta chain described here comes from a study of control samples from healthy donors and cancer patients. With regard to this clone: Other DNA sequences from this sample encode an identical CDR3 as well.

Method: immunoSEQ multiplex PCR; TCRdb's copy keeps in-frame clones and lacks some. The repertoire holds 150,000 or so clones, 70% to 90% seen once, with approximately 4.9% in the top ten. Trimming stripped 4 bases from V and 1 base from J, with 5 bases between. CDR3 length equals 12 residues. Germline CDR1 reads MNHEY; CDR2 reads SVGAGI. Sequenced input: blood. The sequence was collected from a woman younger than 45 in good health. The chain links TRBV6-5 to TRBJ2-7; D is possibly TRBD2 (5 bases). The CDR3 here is CASSSGSYEQYF. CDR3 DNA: TGTGCCAGCAGTTCGGGGTCCTACGAGCAGTACTTC.